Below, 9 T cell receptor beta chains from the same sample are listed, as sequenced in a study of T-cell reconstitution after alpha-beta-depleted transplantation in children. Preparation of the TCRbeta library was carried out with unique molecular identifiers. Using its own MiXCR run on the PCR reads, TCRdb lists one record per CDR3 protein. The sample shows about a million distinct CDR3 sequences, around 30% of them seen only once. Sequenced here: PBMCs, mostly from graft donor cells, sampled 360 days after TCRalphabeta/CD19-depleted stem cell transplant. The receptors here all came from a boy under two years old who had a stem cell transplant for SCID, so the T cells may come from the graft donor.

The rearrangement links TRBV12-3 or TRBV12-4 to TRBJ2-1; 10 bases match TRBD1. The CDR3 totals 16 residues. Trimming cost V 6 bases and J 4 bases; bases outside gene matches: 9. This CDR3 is CASSRYGQGVYNEQFF. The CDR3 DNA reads TGTGCCAGCAGCCGTTACGGACAGGGGGTTTACAATGAGCAGTTCTTC.

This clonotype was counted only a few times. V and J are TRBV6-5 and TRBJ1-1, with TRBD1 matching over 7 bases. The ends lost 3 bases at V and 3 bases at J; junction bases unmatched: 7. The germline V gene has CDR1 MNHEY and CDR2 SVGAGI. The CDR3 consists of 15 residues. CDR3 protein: CASSYEGAGYTEAFF. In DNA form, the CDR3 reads TGTGCCAGCAGTTATGAGGGGGCGGGGTACACTGAAGCTTTCTTT.

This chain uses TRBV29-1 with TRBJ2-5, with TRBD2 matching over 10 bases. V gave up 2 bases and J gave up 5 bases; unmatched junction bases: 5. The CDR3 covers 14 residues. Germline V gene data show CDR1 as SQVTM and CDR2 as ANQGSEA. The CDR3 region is CSVELAGVYETQYF. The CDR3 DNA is TGCAGCGTTGAACTAGCGGGGGTATATGAGACCCAGTACTTC. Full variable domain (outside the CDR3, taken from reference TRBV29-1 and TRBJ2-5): SAVISQKPSRDICQRGTSLTIQCQVDSQVTMMFWYRQQPGQSLTLIATANQGSEATYESGFVIDKFPISRPNLTFSTLTVSNMSPEDSSIYLCSVELAGVYETQYFGPGTRLLVL.

CDR3 sequence: CASSVGGLAGDEQYF. In DNA form, the CDR3 reads TGTGCCAGCAGCGTAGGGGGACTAGCGGGGGACGAGCAGTACTTC. V is TRBV9 and J is TRBJ2-7, with TRBD2 matching over 14 bases. The CDR3 has 15 residues. Germline V gene lookup returns CDR1 SGDLS and CDR2 YYNGEE. V lost 0 bases and J lost 5; bases outside the gene matches: 1.

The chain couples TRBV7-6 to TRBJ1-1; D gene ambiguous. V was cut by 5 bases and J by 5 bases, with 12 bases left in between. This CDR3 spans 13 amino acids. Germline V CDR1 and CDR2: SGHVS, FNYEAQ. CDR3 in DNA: TGTGCCAGCAGCCTCTGGACGGAAACTGAAGCTTTCTTT. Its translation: CASSLWTETEAFF.

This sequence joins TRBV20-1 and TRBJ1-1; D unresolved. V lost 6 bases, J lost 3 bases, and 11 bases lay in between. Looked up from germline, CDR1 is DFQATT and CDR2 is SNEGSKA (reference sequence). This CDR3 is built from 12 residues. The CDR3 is CSASMRYTEAFF. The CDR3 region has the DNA TGCAGTGCCTCGATGAGATACACTGAAGCTTTCTTT.

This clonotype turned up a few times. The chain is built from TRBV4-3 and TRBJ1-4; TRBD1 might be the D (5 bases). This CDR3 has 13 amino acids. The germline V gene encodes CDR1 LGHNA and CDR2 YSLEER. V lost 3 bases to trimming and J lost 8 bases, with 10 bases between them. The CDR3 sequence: CASSHGGGEKLFF. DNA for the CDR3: TGCGCCAGCAGCCATGGGGGAGGGGAAAAACTGTTTTTT.

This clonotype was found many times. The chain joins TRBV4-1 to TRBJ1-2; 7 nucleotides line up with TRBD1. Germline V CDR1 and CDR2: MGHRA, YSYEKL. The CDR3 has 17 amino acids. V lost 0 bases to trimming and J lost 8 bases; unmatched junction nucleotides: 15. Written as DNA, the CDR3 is TGCGCCAGCAGCCAAGATCGCCGGAGGAGAACAGGGGAAGGCTACACCTTC. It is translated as CASSQDRRRRTGEGYTF.

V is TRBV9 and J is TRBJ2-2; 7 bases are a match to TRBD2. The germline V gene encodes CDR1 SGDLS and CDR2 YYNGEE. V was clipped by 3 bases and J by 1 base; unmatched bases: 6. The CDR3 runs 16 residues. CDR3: CASSAPRGVNTGELFF. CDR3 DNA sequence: TGTGCCAGCAGCGCCCCTCGGGGGGTGAACACCGGGGAGCTGTTTTTT.